This T cell receptor (beta chain) was identified during a study of graft-versus-host responses after intestinal transplantation. Measured with immunoSEQ multiplex PCR; TCRdb has only the in-frame clones, and not every one. The sample has about 120,000 clones, 90% to 95% seen once. Concerning this clone itself: Its antigen is not identified. This CDR3 is also generated by other DNA sequences in the sample.

Germline assignment: CDR1 SQVTM and CDR2 ANQGSEA. Trimming took off 5 bases at V and 3 bases at J, with 14 bases between the two ends. The CDR3 runs 13 residues. Findings and limits, study-wide: Ileal or blood samples showed some GvH clones first, and such clones were also found in recipient marrow.

The input for sequencing was unstimulated CD4+ T cells sorted from spleen or lymph node cells, taken before intestinal transplant. The receptor comes from a human donor who received an intestinal transplant. This chain links TRBV29-1 with TRBJ2-7, with a weak D call TRBD2 (6 bases). CDR3 loop: CSVPRDGSYEQYF. Here the CDR3 DNA reads TGCAGCGTTCCGAGGGACGGGAGCTACGAGCAGTACTTC.